This T cell receptor (beta chain) stems from a study of blood T cells in healthy people across ages (dated by TCRdb to about 2015). The study in broad terms: In model experiments, template switching captured roughly one uniquely barcoded TCR beta cDNA molecule for every two T cells. Donors were grouped into four age groups: young (average about 15 years), middle-aged (39), aged (about 60) and long-lived (around 80). Using the same blood draw, the study looked at two additional independent replicas of 1 million unique cDNA reads for two donors, one aged 18 to 30 and the other aged 80 or older. Using deep sequencing normalized with unique cDNA molecular identifiers, the study measured how TCR beta repertoire diversity changes with age. Study-wide findings and limitations: Estimates of total diversity based on one million sequenced T cells were regarded as lower bounds and as underestimates. Because donor CMV infection status was unknown, age-related changes in expanded clonotypes were potentially confounded. Observed TCR beta diversity correlated strongly with the percentage of naive T cells measured by flow cytometry. Conclusive comparison of naive and antigen-experienced compartments was prevented by the profiling of bulk unsorted PBMCs. Compared with the aged group, the long-lived group had more naive CD4+ T cells, fewer expanded clones and increased TCR diversity, a pattern suggesting age selection. As age increased, observed TCR beta diversity per million T cells dropped in a roughly linear way, and a significant reduction was already evident by age 40.

The donors were around 39 Caucasian individuals from Russia, aged roughly 6 to 100 years, who were systemically healthy. Each donor gave roughly 9 milliliters of peripheral blood, drawn into EDTA-treated Vacutainer tubes. Ficoll-Paque density-gradient centrifugation was used to isolate PBMCs, with at least 6 million obtained per sample. Trizol reagent was used to extract total RNA from PBMCs, with at least 5 micrograms per sample. The percentages of naive CD45RAhigh/CD27high T cells were determined by flow cytometry on a PBMC aliquot from every donor. Concerning this clonotype: Its recognized antigen is unknown. Nothing much larger sits one base from this clone, and base qualities are not available.

Library generation was performed with 5' RACE. The sequencer was an Illumina HiSeq 2500. A second PCR of roughly 6 to 11 cycles was run with a J-beta primer mix and a sample-barcoded 5' primer. Each TCR beta cDNA molecule received a unique molecular identifier from a template-switch 5' adaptor carrying 12 random nucleotides. Each sample yielded at least 3 million CDR3-containing paired-end reads. All of the RNA was converted into first-strand cDNA using the Mint cDNA synthesis kit, with a TRBC-specific oligonucleotide serving as the primer. Following uracil-DNA glycosylase treatment, all cDNA underwent a first 18-cycle PCR with the universal primers M1SS and BC2_uni_R. In the authors' own workflow: Each sample was normalized by randomly selecting 1 million high-quality reads, each carrying a distinct molecular identifier. Instead of being binned into consensus sequences, reads that shared molecular identifiers were thrown out. CDR3 identification, clonotype clustering and error correction used MiTCR with a Q25 quality threshold and the strictest error-elimination algorithm. Lower-bound total TCR beta diversity was estimated with a nonparametric unseen species model using Euler transformation. TCRdb reanalyzed the raw reads on its own, using fastp at Q25 for trimming and MiXCR for clone calling, and kept in-frame beta chains. Rows matching on CDR3 protein sequence are summarized as one entry with the most common DNA and genes. What appears here as the V and J calls and clone size reflects TCRdb's work, not the paper's. The sample yields 600,000 to 850,000 distinct CDR3 sequences; 20% to 30% were counted once. The top ten constitute roughly a tenth of the sample.

Based on the germline V gene (reference sequence), the CDR1 and CDR2 sequences are PRHDT and FYEKMQ. Deletion took 5 bases off V and 5 bases off J, with a span of 16 bases between the germline ends. The CDR3 runs 15 residues from the cysteine to the phenylalanine. The kept DNA is CDR3 alone, 45 bases in frame from the first base. The sample also formed part of further work on T cells of mothers and their children. As that second study puts it: The donors were nine systemically healthy Caucasian individuals, made up of three mothers and their six children. cDNA synthesis used all of the extracted RNA, with roughly 1.5 ug of RNA in each 15 ul reaction. In the second PCR, the M1S primer introduced both the sample barcodes and 2-4 random nucleotides. More than 8 million TCR beta CDR3 reads were obtained from each mother, and some 3 million reads were obtained from each child. Thymic selection shapes the output of TCR recombination in a similar way in related and unrelated pairs, and inherited differences have a minor effect. Normalized repertoire overlap was always slightly but never significantly higher in related than unrelated mother-child pairs. Persistent microchimeric T cell clones were not detected, at a sensitivity of 95 to 100 clones per million clonotypes. To look for features that set related mother-child pairs apart from unrelated individuals, the researchers ran deep NGS to compare the TCR beta repertoires of mothers and children. The mean age was about 38 +/- 4 years for the mothers and 11 +/- 4 years for the children. After adapter ligation was performed with NEBNext reagents, the libraries were sequenced on an Illumina HiSeq 2000 with 100+100 nt paired-end reads. To prevent cross-contamination, the mother and child libraries were prepared one month apart and sequenced in separate runs. For each donor, between roughly 450,000 and 2,200,000 distinct TCR beta clonotypes were identified. Naive TCR beta clonotypes were estimated from low-frequency clonotypes matched to each donor's FACS-determined naive share, without sorting.

The TCR sequence derives from a boy younger than 18 in good health. The receptor chain draws on TRBV13 and TRBJ2-1; the D segment could be TRBD2, given 6 matching bases. The sequenced sample consisted of blood. The CDR3: CASSPSGSPHNEQFF. The DNA sequence is as follows: TGTGCCAGCAGCCCAAGCGGGTCCCCCCACAATGAGCAGTTCTTC.